One sample yielded the 19 T cell receptor beta chains listed below, sequenced in a study of tumor-infiltrating lymphocytes in primary liver carcinoma. Both RNA and DNA were isolated together from around 18-30 mg of bulk tissue that had not been sorted. A constant-region primer served to make TCR beta cDNA from roughly 500 ng total RNA. It was through three nested multiplex PCR rounds of slightly modified ARM-PCR that TCR beta libraries arose. The first two PCR rounds, roughly 10 cycles each, used TRBV1-TRBV30 forward primers and a C-beta reverse primer. TCRdb analysed the multiplex PCR reads with MiXCR anew, one entry per CDR3 protein. The sample contains 65,000 to 90,000 distinct CDR3 sequences, around 70% of which appear only once. The material sequenced was liver tumor tissue from sampling region 1. Specified subset: tumor region T1, superior pole. Source of these receptors: a man in his forties with primary liver carcinoma and hepatitis B virus infection.

A note on this clonotype: A much larger clonotype is one base distant, so this may be a read error. The V call is TRBV28, the J call TRBJ2-5; 7 nucleotides line up with TRBD1. The CDR3 sequence is 13 residues long. Germline V gene data show CDR1 as MDHEN and CDR2 as SYDVKM. Trimming took 4 bases from V and 4 from J; bases not matched to a gene: 3. The CDR3 protein is CASSSDRRETQYF. The CDR3 DNA is TGTGCCAGCAGTTCGGACAGGCGAGAGACCCAGTACTTC.

The rearrangement links TRBV11-1 to TRBJ2-7; D is unresolved. Germline lookup yields CDR1 SGHAT and CDR2 FQDESV (reference sequence). This CDR3 contains 15 residues. For the CDR3, the DNA is TGTGCGGGCAGCTTCGACGTACAGTTCTCCTACGAGCAGTACTTC. Its protein product is CAGSFDVQFSYEQYF.

The gene calls are TRBV12-3 or TRBV12-4 and TRBJ2-5; 9 positions agree with TRBD1. This CDR3 is 14 amino acids long. The V gene end was trimmed by 7 bases and the J gene end by 5 bases; junction bases not matched to a gene: 8. For the CDR3, the DNA is TGTGCCAGCACGGTACAGGGGGCACAGGAGACCCAGTACTTC. Translating gives CASTVQGAQETQYF.

Concerning this clonotype itself: Sequence at one end of the junction differs from germline and may be a read error. The gene calls are TRBV6-5 and TRBJ1-2, with D uncertain. CDR3 length: 13 amino acids. Germline V gene data show CDR1 as MNHEY and CDR2 as SVGAGI. CDR3 sequence reads: CASNLLKNYGYTF. CDR3 sequence (DNA): TGTGCCAGCAACCTTCTGAAGAACTACGGCTACACCTTC.

This clonotype was picked up a small number of times. The chain has TRBV4-2 and TRBJ2-7, with 8 bases aligning to TRBD2. The CDR3 sequence is 16 residues long. Germline-derived CDR1 and CDR2 are LGHNA and YNFKEQ. With 3 bases clipped from V and 3 bases from J, the junction kept 10 bases outside the gene matches. CDR3 sequence: CASSQISGNYYYEQYF. The CDR3 DNA sequence: TGTGCCAGCAGCCAGATTAGCGGGAACTACTACTACGAGCAGTACTTC.

The chain has TRBV7-9 and TRBJ1-1; D uncertain. The CDR3 is 14 residues long. CDR1 SEHNR and CDR2 FQNEAQ come from the germline V gene (reference sequence). Between the trimmed V and J ends, which lost 5 bases and 2 bases, there was a span of 12 bases. The CDR3 is CASSPSTINTEAFF. In DNA, the CDR3 is TGTGCCAGCAGCCCGTCGACGATTAACACTGAAGCTTTCTTT.

On this clonotype: One end of the junction varies from germline; a read error may be responsible. V usage is TRBV6-2 or TRBV6-3 and J usage is TRBJ2-7, with 7 positions matching TRBD1. This CDR3 comprises 14 residues. Germline V gene sequence: CDR1 MNHEY, CDR2 SVGEGT. The CDR3 bases are TGTGCCAGCGGTTACAGGGGCGGACCCTACGAGCAGTACTTC. It translates to CASGYRGGPYEQYF.

The DNA of the CDR3 is TGTGCCAGCAGCACCACACAGGGGGCCCTAGCAGATACGCAGTATTTT. Translating it yields CASSTTQGALADTQYF. The chain couples TRBV11-1 to TRBJ2-3, with 9 nucleotides matching TRBD1. Germline V gives CDR1 SGHAT, CDR2 FQDESV (reference sequence). V dropped 5 bases and J dropped 4; count of bases not matched to a gene: 10. CDR3 length: 16 residues.

Note on this clonotype: Since no conserved phenylalanine or tryptophan closes the CDR3, a read error is the likely cause. The limits of the CDR3 on the DNA are not certain, so only TCRdb's listed CDR3 is given. CDR3: CASSSTTWRNSPLNL. The rearrangement links TRBV12-3 or TRBV12-4 to TRBJ1-6. From its first to its last residue, the CDR3 has 15 amino acids.

A word on this clonotype: A junction end diverges from the germline sequence, so it may reflect a read error. The chain recombines TRBV6-1 with TRBJ2-3; possibly TRBD2 for D (5 bases). This CDR3 has 15 amino acids. Germline values: CDR1 MNHNS, CDR2 SASEGT. The CDR3 reads CASRGSVSGIDTRYF. CDR3 nucleotides: TGTGCCAGCCGGGGATCTGTTTCGGGCATAGATACGCGGTATTTT.

This clonotype came up once. Lacking the conserved final phenylalanine or tryptophan, this CDR3 likely reflects a read error. This chain joins TRBV11-2 and TRBJ1-1; 8 bases agree with TRBD1. Germline V lookup: CDR1 SGHAT, CDR2 FQNNGV. The CDR3 has 15 residues. DNA of the CDR3: TGTGTCAGCAGCCCCTGGGGACAGGACAACACTGAAGCTTTCTCT. Its translation: CVSSPWGQDNTEAFS.

This clonotype was detected a few times. Compared with germline, one end of the junction differs, possibly owing to a read error. The gene calls are TRBV10-2 and TRBJ1-4; possible D gene TRBD1, 6 bases. The CDR3 covers 14 residues. Germline CDR1 is WSHSY and CDR2 is SAAADI. CDR3 sequence: CASSELDSDEILFF. CDR3 DNA sequence: TGCGCCAGCAGTGAATTGGACAGTGATGAAATACTGTTTTTT.

This clonotype was observed a single time. A much larger clone differs from this one at a single base, so this may be a read error. V and J are TRBV28 and TRBJ2-7; 8 positions agree with TRBD2. Germline CDR1 and CDR2: MDHEN and SYDVKM. V shed 4 bases and J 2 bases; nucleotides not matched to a gene: 10. The CDR3 runs 16 residues. The DNA for the CDR3 is TGTGCCAGCAGTTCAAGTAGCGGGACGGCCCCCTACGAGCAGTACTTC. Amino acid sequence: CASSSSSGTAPYEQYF.

The rearrangement links TRBV6-6 to TRBJ1-2; no firm D call. V dropped 7 bases and J dropped 8 bases, with 23 bases sitting between them. The CDR3 spans 15 residues. Per the germline V gene, CDR1 is MNHNY and CDR2 is SVGAGI (reference sequence). The CDR3 sequence is CASIQFHSQDRGYTF. DNA of the CDR3: TGTGCCAGCATTCAGTTCCATTCCCAGGACCGGGGCTACACCTTC.

There are many counts of this clonotype. This chain connects TRBV7-9 to TRBJ2-3; TRBD1 might be the D (6 bases). The CDR3 spans 14 residues. Looked up from germline, CDR1 is SEHNR and CDR2 is FQNEAQ (reference sequence). Trimming took off 8 bases at V and 1 base at J, with 13 bases between the two ends. This chain's CDR3 is CASQGTYGTDTQYF. In DNA, the CDR3 is TGTGCCAGCCAGGGGACATACGGCACAGATACGCAGTATTTT.

A remark on this clonotype: The junction differs from germline at one of its ends, possibly a read error. This chain's CDR3 is CAISEFPHQTGTGDYEQYF. In DNA form, the CDR3 reads TGTGCCATCAGTGAGTTCCCCCACCAGACCGGGACAGGGGACTACGAGCAATACTTC. The V call is TRBV10-3, the J call TRBJ2-7; 10 bases fit TRBD1. Per the germline V gene, CDR1 is ENHRY and CDR2 is SYGVKD. CDR3 length equals 19 residues.

The rearrangement joins TRBV11-1 to TRBJ2-7; the D is unclear. The CDR3 is 11 amino acids. Germline CDR1 SGHAT, CDR2 FQDESV (reference sequence). V lost 5 bases and J 5 bases, leaving 7 bases between the germline ends. CDR3 protein: CASSTVDEQYF. CDR3 nucleotide sequence: TGTGCCAGCAGCACGGTAGACGAGCAGTACTTC.

The genes are TRBV7-3 and TRBJ2-1; 11 nucleotides agree with TRBD2. The CDR3 sequence is 15 residues long. The junction had 3 bases not matched to a gene; V was cut back by 3 bases and J by 5 bases. CDR1 and CDR2 (germline): SGHTA, FQGTGA. As DNA, the CDR3 is TGTGCCAGCAGCTTTCTAGCGGGAGGTCACAATGAGCAGTTCTTC. This encodes CASSFLAGGHNEQFF.

Turning to this clonotype: A read error may account for a junction end that differs from germline. The genes are TRBV13 and TRBJ1-4, with D possibly matching TRBD1 (6 bases). Germline V gene lookup returns CDR1 PRHDT and CDR2 FYEKMQ (reference sequence). The CDR3 has 15 amino acids. The CDR3: CASSEGGIMSEKPFF. CDR3 nucleotides: TGTGCCAGCAGCGAGGGGGGCATCATGAGTGAAAAACCGTTTTTT.